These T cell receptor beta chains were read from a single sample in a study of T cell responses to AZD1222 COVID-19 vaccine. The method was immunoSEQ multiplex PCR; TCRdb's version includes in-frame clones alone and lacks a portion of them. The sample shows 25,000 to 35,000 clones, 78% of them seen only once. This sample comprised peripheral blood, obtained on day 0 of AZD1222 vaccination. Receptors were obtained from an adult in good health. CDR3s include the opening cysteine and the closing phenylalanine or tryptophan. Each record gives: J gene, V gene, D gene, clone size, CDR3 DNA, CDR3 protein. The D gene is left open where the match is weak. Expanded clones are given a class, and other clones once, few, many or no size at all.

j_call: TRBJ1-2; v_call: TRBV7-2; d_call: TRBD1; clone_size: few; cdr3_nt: TGTGCCAGCAGCCAAGGCGGACAGGCTTATGGCTACACCTTC; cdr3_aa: CASSQGGQAYGYTF
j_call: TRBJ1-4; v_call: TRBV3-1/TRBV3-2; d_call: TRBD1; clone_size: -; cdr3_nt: TGTGCCAGCAGCCAAGTCAGGGGGGGGCGGACTAATGAAAAACTGTTTTTT; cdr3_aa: CASSQVRGGRTNEKLFF
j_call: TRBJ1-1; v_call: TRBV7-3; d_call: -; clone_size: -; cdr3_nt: TGTGCCAGCAGCCCCGGACCGCAGGGTAACACTGAAGCTTTCTTT; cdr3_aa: CASSPGPQGNTEAFF
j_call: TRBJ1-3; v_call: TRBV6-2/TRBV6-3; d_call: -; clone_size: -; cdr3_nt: TGTGCCAGCAGTTACGACGGTGGCGGAAACACCATATATTTT; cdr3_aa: CASSYDGGGNTIYF
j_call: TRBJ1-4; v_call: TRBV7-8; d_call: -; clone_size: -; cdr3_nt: TGTGCCAGCAGCTTAGGGGGTTGGGCAACTAATGAAAAACTGTTTTTT; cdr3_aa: CASSLGGWATNEKLFF
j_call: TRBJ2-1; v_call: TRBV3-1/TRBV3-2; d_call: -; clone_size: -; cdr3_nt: TGTGCCAGCAGCCAAGTCGTCCAGATGGCCTCCTACAATGAGCAGTTCTTC; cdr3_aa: CASSQVVQMASYNEQFF
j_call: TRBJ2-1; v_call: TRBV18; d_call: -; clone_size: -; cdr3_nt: TGTGCCAGCTCACCAGGGAACGGGGTCAACAATGAGCAGTTCTTC; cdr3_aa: CASSPGNGVNNEQFF
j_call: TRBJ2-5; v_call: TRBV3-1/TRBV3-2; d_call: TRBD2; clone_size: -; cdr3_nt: TGTGCCAGCAGCCAAGATCCACTAGCGGGGGGGCGAGAGACCCAGTACTTC; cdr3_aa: CASSQDPLAGGRETQYF
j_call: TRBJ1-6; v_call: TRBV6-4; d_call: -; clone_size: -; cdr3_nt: TGTGCCAGCAGTGACTCGGCTAATTCACCCCTCCACTTT; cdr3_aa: CASSDSANSPLHF
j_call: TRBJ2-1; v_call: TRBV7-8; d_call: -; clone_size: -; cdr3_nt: TGTGCCAGCAGCCCCCAGGCGGGGTTGAGCTCCTACAATGAGCAGTTCTTC; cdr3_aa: CASSPQAGLSSYNEQFF
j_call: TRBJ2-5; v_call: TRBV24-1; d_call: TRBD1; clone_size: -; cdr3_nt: TGTGCCACCAGTGACTCACAGACAGGGGGCCTGGAGACCCAGTACTTC; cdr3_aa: CATSDSQTGGLETQYF
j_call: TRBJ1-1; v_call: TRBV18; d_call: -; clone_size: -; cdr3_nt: TGTGCCAGCTCACCAATAAGCAGGAACACTGAAGCTTTCTTT; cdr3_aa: CASSPISRNTEAFF
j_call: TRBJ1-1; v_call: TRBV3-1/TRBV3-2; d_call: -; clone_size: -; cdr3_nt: TGTGCCAGCAGCCCTCACAGCGTGCTGAACACTGAAGCTTTCTTT; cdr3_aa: CASSPHSVLNTEAFF
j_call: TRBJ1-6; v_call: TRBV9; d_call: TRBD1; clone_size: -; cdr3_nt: TGTGCCAGCAGCGTCGAAAGGGGGCTCTCCTATAATTCACCCCTCCACTTT; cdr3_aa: CASSVERGLSYNSPLHF
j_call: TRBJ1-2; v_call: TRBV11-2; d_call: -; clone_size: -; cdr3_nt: TGTGCCAGCAGCTTAGGTGCAGGGATAGGTGGCTACACCTTC; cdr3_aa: CASSLGAGIGGYTF
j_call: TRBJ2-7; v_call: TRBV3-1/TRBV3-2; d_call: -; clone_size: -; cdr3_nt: TGTGCCAGCAGCCAAATTAACGAGCAGTACTTC; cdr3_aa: CASSQINEQYF
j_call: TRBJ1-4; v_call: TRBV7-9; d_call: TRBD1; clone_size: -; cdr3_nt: TGTGCCAGCAGACCACAGGGGACTAATGAAAAACTGTTTTTT; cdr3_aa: CASRPQGTNEKLFF
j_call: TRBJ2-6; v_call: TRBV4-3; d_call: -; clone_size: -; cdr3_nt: TGCGCCAGCAGCCAAGATCCCGCAGATGGGGCCAACGTCCTGACTTTC; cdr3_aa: CASSQDPADGANVLTF
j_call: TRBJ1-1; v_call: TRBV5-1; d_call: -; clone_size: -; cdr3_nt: TGCGCCAGCAGCTTGAAAGGGCGGCAGGGGTATTCCGTGAACACTGAAGCTTTCTTT; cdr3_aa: CASSLKGRQGYSVNTEAFF
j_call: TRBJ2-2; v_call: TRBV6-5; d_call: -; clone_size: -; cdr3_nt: TGTGCCAGCAGTTACTCCCCCCAAAGGATCGGGGAGCTGTTTTTT; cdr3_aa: CASSYSPQRIGELFF
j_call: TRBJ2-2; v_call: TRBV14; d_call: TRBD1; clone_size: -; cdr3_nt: TGTGCCAGCAGCCAAAGGACAGGGATTCCCGGGGAGCTGTTTTTT; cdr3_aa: CASSQRTGIPGELFF
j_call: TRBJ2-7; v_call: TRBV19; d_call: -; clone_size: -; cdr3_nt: TGTGCCAGTAGACAGGGCTACGAGCAGTACTTC; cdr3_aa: CASRQGYEQYF
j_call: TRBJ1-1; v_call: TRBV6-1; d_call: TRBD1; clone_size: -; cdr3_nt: TGTGCCAGCAGTGAAAAGGGGACAGGGTTAATGAACACTGAAGCTTTCTTT; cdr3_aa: CASSEKGTGLMNTEAFF
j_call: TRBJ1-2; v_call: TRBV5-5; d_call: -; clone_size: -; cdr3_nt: TGTGCCAGCAGCTTGGGCTCGGCAGGCTTATATGGCTACACCTTC; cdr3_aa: CASSLGSAGLYGYTF
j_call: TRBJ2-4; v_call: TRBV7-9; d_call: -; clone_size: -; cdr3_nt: TGTGCCAGCAGCTTCGGGGCAAACATTCAGTACTTC; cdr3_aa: CASSFGANIQYF
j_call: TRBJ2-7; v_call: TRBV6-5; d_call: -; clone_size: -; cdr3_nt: TGTGCCAGCCTCCTAGAAACGAGCTCCTACGAGCAGTACTTC; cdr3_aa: CASLLETSSYEQYF
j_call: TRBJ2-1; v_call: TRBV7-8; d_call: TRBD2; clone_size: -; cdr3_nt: TGTGCCAGCAGCTTAGGCGGGGACTATACCACGAGCTCCTACAATGAGCAGTTCTTC; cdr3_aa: CASSLGGDYTTSSYNEQFF
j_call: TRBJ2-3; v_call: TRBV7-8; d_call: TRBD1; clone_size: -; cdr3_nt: TGTGCCAGCGGGGACAGGAGACTTAGCACAGATACGCAGTATTTT; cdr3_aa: CASGDRRLSTDTQYF
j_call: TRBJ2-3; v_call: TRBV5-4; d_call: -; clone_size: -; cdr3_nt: TGTGCCAGCAGCACCGCCCTGGGGACAGATACGCAGTATTTT; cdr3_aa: CASSTALGTDTQYF
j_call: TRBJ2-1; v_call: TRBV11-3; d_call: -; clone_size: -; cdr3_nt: TGTGCCAGCAGCTTAGCGGGAGAAAATGAGCAGTTCTTC; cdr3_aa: CASSLAGENEQFF
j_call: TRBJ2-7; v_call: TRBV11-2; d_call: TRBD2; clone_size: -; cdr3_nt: TGTGCCAGCAGCCGACACCGACTAGCGGACTACGAGCAGTACTTC; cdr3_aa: CASSRHRLADYEQYF
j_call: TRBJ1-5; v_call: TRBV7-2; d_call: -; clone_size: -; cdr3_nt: TGTGCCAGCAGCTTAGCGACGGGGAATCAGCCCCAGCATTTT; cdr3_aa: CASSLATGNQPQHF
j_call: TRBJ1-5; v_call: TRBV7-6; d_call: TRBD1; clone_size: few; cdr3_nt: TGTGCCAGCAGTAAGCACCGGGACAGGTCCTTCAATCAGCCCCAGCATTTT; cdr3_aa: CASSKHRDRSFNQPQHF
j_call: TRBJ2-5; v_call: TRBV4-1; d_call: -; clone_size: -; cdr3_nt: TGCGCCAGCAGCCAAGATTGGTCGTTACCCGAGACCCAGTACTTC; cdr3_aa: CASSQDWSLPETQYF
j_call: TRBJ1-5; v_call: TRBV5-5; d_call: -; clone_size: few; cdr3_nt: TGTGCCAGCAGCTTAGCCGTAGGCAGCAATCAGCCCCAGCATTTT; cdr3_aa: CASSLAVGSNQPQHF
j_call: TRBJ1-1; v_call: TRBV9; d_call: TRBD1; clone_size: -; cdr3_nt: TGTGCCAGCAGCGCCGACAGGGGCAGTCTCCCCGCTGAAGCTTTCTTT; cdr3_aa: CASSADRGSLPAEAFF
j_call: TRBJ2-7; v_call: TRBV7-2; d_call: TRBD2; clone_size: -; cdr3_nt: TGTGCCAGCAGCCCACAACTAGCGGGGTACTCCTACGAGCAGTACTTC; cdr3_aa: CASSPQLAGYSYEQYF
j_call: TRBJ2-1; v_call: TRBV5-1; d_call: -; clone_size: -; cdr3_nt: TGCGCCAGCAGCCAACTCGAGGGGACTGAGCAGTTCTTC; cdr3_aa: CASSQLEGTEQFF
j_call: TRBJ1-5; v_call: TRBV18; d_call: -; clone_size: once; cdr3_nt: TGTGCCAGCTCCGCGGTGGGGGCTAGCAATCAGCCCCAGCATTTT; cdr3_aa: CASSAVGASNQPQHF
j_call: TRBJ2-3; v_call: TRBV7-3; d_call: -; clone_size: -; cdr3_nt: TGTGCCAGCAGCTTAGGCCAAGTCACAGATACGCAGTATTTT; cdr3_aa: CASSLGQVTDTQYF
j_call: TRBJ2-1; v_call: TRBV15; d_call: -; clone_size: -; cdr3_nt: TGTGCCACCAGCAGAGACCCGACTAGGGCCAACAATGAGCAGTTCTTC; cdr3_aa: CATSRDPTRANNEQFF
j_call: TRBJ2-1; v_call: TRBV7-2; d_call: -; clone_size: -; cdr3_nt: TGTGCCAGCAGCTTAAGGGTGGTCGACTACAATGAGCAGTTCTTC; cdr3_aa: CASSLRVVDYNEQFF
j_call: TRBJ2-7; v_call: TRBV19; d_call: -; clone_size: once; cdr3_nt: TGTGCCAGTAGTAGCCTTCTCCACCGTGCCTTCTACGAGCAGTACTTC; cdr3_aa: CASSSLLHRAFYEQYF
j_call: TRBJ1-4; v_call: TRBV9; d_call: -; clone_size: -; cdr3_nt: TGTGCCAGCAGCGAAAAAGCTGGGATGAACCATGAAAAACTGTTTTTT; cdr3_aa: CASSEKAGMNHEKLFF
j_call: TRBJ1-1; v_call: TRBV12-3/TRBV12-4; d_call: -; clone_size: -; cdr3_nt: TGTGCCAGCAGCCCCTTATACACTGAAGCTTTCTTT; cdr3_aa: CASSPLYTEAFF
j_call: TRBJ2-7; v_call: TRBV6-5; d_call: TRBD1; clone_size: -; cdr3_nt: TGTGCCAGCAGTTACACAGGGGTCGGACGCGAGCAGTACTTC; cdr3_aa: CASSYTGVGREQYF
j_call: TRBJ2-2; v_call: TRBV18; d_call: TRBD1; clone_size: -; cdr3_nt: TGTGCCAGCTCACCATGGGACAGGGGCTCCGGGGAGCTGTTTTTT; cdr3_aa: CASSPWDRGSGELFF
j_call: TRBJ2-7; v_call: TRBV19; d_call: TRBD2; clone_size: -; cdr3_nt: TGTGCCAGTAGCACTAGCGGGGGGGCCTACGAGCAGTACTTC; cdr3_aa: CASSTSGGAYEQYF
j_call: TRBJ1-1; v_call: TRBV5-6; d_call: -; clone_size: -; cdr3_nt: TGTGCCAGCAGCTTGGTTGACAGGAACACTGAAGCTTTCTTT; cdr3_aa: CASSLVDRNTEAFF
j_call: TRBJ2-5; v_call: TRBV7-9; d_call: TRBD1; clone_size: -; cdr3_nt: TGTGCCAGCAGCCGAGGACAGGGGAAAGAGACCCAGTACTTC; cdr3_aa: CASSRGQGKETQYF
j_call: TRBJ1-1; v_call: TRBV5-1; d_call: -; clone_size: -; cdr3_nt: TGCGCCAGCAGCGTACAGCAAATGAACACTGAAGCTTTCTTT; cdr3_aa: CASSVQQMNTEAFF
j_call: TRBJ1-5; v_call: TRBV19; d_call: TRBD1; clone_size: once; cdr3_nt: TGTGCCAGTAGTATAGTTCCGGGACAGGGGAGAGGGAGCAATCAGCCCCAGCATTTT; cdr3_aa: CASSIVPGQGRGSNQPQHF
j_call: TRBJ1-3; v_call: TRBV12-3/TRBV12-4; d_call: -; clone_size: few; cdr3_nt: TGTGCCAGCAGCTCCGGGAACACCATATATTTT; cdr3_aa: CASSSGNTIYF
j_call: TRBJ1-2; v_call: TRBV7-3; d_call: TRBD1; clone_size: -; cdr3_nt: TGTGCCAGCAGTTTAAGCGGGACAGGGGGATATGGCTACACCTTC; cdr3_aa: CASSLSGTGGYGYTF